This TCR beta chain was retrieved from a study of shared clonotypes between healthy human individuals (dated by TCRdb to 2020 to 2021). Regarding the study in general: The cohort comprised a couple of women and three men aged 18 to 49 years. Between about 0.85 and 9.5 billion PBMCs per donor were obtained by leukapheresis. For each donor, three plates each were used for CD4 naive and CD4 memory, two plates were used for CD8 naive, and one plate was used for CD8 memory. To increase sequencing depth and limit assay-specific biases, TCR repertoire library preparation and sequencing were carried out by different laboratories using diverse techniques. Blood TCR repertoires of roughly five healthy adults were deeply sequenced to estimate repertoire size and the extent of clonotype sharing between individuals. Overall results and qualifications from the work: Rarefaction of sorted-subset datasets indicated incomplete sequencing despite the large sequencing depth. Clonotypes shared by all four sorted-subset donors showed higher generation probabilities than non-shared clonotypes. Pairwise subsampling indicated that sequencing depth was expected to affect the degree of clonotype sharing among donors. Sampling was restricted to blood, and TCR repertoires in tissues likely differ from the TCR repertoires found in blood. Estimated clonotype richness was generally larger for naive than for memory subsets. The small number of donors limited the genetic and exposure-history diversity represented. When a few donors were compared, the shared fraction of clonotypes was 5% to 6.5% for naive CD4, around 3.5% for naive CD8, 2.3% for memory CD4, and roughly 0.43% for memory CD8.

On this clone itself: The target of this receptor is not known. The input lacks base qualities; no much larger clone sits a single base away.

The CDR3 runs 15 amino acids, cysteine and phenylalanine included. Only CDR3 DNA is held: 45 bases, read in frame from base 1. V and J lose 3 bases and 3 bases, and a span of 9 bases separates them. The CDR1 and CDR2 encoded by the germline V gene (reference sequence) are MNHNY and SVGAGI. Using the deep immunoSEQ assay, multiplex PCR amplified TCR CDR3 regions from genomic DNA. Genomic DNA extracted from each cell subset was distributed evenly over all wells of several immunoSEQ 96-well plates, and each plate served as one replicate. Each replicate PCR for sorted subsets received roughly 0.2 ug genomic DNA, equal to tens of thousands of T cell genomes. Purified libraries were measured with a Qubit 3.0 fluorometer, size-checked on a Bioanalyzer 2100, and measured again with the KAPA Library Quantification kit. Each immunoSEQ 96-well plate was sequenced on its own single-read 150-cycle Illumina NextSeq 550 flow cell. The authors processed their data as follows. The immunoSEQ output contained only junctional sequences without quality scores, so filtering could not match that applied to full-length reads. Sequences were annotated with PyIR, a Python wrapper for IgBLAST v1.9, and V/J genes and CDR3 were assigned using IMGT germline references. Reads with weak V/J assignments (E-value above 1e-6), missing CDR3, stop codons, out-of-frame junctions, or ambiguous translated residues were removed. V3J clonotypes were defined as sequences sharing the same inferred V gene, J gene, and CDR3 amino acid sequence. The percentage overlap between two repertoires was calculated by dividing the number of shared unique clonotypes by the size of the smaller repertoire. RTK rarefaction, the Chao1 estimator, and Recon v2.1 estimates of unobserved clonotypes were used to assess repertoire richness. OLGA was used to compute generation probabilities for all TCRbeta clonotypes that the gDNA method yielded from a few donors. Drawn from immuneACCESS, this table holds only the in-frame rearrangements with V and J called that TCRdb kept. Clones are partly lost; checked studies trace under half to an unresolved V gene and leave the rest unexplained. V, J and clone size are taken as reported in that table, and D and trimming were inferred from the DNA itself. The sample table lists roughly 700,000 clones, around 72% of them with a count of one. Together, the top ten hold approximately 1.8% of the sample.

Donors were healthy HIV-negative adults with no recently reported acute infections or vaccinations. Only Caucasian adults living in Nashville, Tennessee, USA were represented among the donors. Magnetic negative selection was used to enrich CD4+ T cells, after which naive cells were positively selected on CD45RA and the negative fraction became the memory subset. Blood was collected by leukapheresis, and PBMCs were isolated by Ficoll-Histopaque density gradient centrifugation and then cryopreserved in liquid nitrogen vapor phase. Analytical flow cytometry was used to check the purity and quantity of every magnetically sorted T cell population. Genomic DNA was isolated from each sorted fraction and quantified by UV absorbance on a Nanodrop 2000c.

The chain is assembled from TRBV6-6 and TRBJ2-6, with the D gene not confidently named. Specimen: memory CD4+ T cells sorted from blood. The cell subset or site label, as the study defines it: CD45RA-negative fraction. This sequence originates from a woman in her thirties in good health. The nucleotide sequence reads TGTGCCAGCAGTTATAGTCTGGTTGGGGCCAACGTCCTGACTTTC. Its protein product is CASSYSLVGANVLTF.